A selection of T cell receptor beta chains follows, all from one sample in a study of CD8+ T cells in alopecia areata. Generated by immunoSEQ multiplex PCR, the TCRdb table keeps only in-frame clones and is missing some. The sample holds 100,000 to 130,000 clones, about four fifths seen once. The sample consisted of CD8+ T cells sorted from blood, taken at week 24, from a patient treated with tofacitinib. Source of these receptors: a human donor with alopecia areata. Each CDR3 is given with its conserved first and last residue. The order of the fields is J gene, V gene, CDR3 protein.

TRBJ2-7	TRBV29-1	CSVGGLGDEQYF
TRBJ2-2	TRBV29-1	CSVATGAGELFF
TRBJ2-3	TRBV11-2	CASSLDPVGPTDTQYF
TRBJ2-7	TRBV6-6	CASSARTWDGRYEQYF
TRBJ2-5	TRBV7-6	CASSRRTSGGMYQETQYF
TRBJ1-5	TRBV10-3	CAISGAGDLGNQPQHF
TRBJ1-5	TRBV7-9	CASSLVSGPQHF
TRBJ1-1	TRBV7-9	CATRQANTEAFF
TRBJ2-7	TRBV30	CAWSEGLAGDEQYF
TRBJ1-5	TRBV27	CASSLLQGHQPQHF
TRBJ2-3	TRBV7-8	CASSLAVGIMWDTQYF
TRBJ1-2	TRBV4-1	CASSPSGGNYGYTF
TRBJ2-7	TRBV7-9	CASSTDMSSYEQYF